This TCR beta chain is drawn from a study of graft-versus-host responses after intestinal transplantation. The overall study: In this cohort, recipients had multivisceral, liver-intestinal, or isolated intestinal transplants.

The repertoire was sequenced with immunoSEQ multiplex PCR; TCRdb's copy has only in-frame clones and lacks some. Here the sample spans more than 40,000 clones, roughly 95% being singletons. Note on this clone: Its antigen is still unknown.

This CDR3 comprises 16 residues. CDR1 and CDR2 (germline): LGHNA, YNFKEQ. The trim removed 3 bases at V and 0 bases at J, leaving 5 bases unmatched. The genes are TRBV4-2 and TRBJ2-1; 7 nucleotides agree with TRBD2. This clonotype was sampled from a human donor who was the organ donor for an intestinal transplant. The specimen comprised unstimulated CD8+ T cells sorted from spleen or lymph node cells, sampled before transplant. The chain's CDR3 is CASSQYRDYSYNEQFF. CDR3 coding DNA: TGTGCCAGCAGCCAGTACCGGGACTACTCCTACAATGAGCAGTTCTTC.